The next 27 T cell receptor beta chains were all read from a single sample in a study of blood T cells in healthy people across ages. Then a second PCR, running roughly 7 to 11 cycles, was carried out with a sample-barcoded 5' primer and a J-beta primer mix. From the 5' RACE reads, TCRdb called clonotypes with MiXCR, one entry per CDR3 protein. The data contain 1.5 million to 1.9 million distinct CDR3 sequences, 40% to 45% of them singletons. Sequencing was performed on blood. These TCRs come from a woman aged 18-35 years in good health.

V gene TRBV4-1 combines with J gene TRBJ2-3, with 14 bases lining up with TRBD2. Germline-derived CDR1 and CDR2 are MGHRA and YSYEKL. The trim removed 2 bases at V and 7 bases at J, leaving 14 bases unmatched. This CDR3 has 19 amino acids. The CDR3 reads CASSQFRPPRLAGGYTQYF. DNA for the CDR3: TGCGCCAGCAGCCAATTCCGACCTCCTAGACTAGCGGGAGGGTATACGCAGTATTTT.

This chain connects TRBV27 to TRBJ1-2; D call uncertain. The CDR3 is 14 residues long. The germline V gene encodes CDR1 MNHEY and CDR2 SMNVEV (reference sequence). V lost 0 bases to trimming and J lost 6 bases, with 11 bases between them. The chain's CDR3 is CASSLSGGRNGYTF. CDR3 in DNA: TGTGCCAGCAGTTTATCAGGAGGACGTAATGGCTACACCTTC.

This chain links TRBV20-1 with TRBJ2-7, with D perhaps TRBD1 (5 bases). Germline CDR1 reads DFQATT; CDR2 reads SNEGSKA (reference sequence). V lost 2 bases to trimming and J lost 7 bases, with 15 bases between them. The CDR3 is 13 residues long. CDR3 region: CSARPFPRTEQYF. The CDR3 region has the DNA TGCAGTGCTAGACCGTTCCCCCGGACAGAGCAGTACTTC.

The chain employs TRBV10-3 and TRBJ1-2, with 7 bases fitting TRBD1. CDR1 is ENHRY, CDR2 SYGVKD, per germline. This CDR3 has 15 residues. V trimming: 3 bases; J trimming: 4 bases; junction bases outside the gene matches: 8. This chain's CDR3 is CAISDPDRPLYGYTF. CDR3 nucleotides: TGTGCCATCAGTGACCCGGACAGGCCTCTCTATGGCTACACCTTC.

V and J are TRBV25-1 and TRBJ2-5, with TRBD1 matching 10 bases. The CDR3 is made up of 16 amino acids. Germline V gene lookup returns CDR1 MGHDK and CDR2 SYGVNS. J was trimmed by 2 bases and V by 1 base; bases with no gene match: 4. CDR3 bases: TGTGCCAGCAGTGAATCGTGGGGACAGGGGCAAGAGACCCAGTACTTC. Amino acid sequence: CASSESWGQGQETQYF.

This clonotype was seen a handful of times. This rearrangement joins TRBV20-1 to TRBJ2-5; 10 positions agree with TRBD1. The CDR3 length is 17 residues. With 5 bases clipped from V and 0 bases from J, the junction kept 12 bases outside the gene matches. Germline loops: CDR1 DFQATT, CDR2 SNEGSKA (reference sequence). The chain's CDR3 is CSAFGQGVLWYQETQYF. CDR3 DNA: TGCAGTGCTTTTGGACAGGGGGTGCTTTGGTACCAAGAGACCCAGTACTTC.

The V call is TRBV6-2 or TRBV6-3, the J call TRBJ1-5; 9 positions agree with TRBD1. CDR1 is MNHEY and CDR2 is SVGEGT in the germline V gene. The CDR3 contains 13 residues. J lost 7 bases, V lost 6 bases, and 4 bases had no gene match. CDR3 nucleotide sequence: TGTGCCAGCAGGTACAGGGGGCGACAGCCCCAGCATTTT. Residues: CASRYRGRQPQHF.

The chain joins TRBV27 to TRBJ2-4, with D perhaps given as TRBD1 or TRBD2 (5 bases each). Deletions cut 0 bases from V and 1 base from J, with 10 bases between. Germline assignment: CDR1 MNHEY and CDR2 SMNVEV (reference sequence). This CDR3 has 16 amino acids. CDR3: CASSLSRWGAKNIQYF. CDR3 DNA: TGTGCCAGCAGTTTATCGCGTTGGGGGGCCAAAAACATTCAGTACTTC.

The CDR3 spells CAISTTGTSGGEQFF. CDR3 nucleotides: TGTGCCATCAGCACTACCGGGACTAGCGGCGGCGAGCAGTTCTTC. The chain combines TRBV10-3 with TRBJ2-1, with 11 bases aligning to TRBD2. The CDR3 sequence is 15 residues long. CDR1 ENHRY and CDR2 SYGVKD come from the germline V gene. The V segment lost 6 bases and the J segment 10 bases; nucleotides outside the gene matches: 11.

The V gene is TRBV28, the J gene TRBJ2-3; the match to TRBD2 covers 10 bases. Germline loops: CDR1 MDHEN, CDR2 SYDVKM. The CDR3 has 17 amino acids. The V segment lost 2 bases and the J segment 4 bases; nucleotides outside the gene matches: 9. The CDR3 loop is CASSLLRLAGEPDTQYF. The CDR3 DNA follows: TGTGCCAGCAGTTTACTGCGCCTAGCGGGAGAGCCAGATACGCAGTATTTT.

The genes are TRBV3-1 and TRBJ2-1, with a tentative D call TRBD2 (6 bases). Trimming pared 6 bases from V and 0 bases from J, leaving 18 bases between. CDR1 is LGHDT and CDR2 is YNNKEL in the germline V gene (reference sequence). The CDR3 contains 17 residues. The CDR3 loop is CASSTAGTPFSYNEQFF. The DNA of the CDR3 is TGTGCCAGCAGTACCGCCGGGACTCCTTTCTCCTACAATGAGCAGTTCTTC.

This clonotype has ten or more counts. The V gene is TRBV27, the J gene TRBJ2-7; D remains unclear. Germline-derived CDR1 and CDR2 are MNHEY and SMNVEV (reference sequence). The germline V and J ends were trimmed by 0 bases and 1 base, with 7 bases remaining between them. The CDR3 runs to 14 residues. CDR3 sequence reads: CASSLSPGSYEQYF. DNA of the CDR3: TGTGCCAGCAGTTTATCTCCGGGTTCCTACGAGCAGTACTTC.

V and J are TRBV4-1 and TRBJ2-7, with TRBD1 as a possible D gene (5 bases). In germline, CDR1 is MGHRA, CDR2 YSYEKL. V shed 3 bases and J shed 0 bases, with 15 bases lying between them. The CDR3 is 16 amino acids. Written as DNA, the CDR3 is TGCGCCAGCAGCCACAGGGTTGGCGGAAGCTCCTACGAGCAGTACTTC. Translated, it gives CASSHRVGGSSYEQYF.

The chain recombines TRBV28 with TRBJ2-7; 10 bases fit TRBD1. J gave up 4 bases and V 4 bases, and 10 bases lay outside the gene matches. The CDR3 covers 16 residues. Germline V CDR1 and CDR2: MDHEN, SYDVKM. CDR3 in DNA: TGTGCCAGCAGTTCTACGAGGACAGGGGGAAGGTACGAGCAGTACTTC. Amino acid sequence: CASSSTRTGGRYEQYF.

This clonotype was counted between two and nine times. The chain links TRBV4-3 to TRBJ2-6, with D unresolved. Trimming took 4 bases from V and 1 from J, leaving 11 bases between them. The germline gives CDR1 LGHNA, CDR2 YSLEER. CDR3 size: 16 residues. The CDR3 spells CASSPPPESGANVLTF. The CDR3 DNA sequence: TGCGCCAGCAGCCCTCCACCGGAATCTGGGGCCAACGTCCTGACTTTC.

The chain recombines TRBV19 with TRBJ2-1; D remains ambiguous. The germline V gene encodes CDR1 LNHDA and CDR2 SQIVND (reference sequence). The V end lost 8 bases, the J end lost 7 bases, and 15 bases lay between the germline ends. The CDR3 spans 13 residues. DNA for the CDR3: TGTGCCAGTGTCGGGTCCATCGGGAATGAGCAGTTCTTC. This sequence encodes CASVGSIGNEQFF.

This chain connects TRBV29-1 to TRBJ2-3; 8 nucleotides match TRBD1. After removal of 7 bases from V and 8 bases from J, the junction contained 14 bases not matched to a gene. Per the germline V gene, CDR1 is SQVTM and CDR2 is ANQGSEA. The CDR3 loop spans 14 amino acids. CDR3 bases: TGCAGCGCCAGACTGGACAGGGATGACGGTACGCAGTATTTT. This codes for CSARLDRDDGTQYF.

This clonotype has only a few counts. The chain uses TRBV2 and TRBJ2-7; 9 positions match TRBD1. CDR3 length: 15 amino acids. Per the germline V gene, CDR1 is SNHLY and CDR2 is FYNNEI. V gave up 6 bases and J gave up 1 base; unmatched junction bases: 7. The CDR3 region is CASSVQGAPSYEQYF. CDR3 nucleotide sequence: TGTGCCAGCAGCGTACAGGGGGCTCCTTCCTACGAGCAGTACTTC.

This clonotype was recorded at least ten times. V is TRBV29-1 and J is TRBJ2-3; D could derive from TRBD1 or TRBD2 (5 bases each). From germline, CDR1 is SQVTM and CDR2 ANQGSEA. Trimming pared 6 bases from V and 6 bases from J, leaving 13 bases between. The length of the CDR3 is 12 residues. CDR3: CSVWQGVDTQYF. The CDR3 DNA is TGCAGCGTCTGGCAGGGAGTTGATACGCAGTATTTT.

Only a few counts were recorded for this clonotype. CDR3 residues: CSVGERGEKLFF. For the CDR3, the DNA is TGCAGCGTTGGGGAGCGGGGAGAAAAACTGTTTTTT. The V call is TRBV29-1, the J call TRBJ1-4; D unclear. The V gene's germline CDR1 is SQVTM and CDR2 ANQGSEA. The CDR3 is 12 residues long. Trimming cost V 4 bases and J 8 bases, with 11 bases left between them.

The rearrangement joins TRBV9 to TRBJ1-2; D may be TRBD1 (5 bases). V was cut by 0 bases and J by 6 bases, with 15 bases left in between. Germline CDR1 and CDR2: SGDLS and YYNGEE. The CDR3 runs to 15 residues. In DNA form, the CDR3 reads TGTGCCAGCAGCGTAGGGCCGGGGCTTGGGGATGGCTACACCTTC. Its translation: CASSVGPGLGDGYTF.

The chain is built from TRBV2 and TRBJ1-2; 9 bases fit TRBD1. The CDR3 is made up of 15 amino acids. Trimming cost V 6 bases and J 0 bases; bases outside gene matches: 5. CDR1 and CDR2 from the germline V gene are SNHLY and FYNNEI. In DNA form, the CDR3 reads TGTGCCAGCAGCCCCACAGGGGGCACTAACTATGGCTACACCTTC. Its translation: CASSPTGGTNYGYTF.

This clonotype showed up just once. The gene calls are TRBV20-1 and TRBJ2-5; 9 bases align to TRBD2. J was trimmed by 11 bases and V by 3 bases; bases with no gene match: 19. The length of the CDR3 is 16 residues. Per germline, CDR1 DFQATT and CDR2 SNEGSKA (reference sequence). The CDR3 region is CSASSGGHYSYNEQYF. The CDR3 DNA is TGCAGTGCTAGTAGCGGGGGCCATTACTCCTACAATGAGCAGTACTTC.

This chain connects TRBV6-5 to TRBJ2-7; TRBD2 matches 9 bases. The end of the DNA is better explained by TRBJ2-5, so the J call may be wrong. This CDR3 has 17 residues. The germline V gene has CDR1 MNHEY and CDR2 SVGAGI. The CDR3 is CASSYSITAGGGKTQYF. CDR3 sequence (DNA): TGTGCCAGCAGTTACTCGATTACAGCGGGGGGCGGGAAGACCCAGTACTTC.

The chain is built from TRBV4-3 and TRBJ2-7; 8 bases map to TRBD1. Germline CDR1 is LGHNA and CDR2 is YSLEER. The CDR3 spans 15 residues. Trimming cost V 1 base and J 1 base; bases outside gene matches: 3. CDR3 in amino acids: CASSQGTGRSYEQYF. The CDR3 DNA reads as TGCGCCAGCAGCCAAGGGACAGGGCGATCCTACGAGCAGTACTTC.

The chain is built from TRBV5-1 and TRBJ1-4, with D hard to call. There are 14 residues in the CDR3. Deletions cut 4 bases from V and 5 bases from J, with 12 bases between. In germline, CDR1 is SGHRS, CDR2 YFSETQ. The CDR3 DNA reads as TGCGCCAGCAGCCAATCTTTAAGGAATGAAAAACTGTTTTTT. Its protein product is CASSQSLRNEKLFF.

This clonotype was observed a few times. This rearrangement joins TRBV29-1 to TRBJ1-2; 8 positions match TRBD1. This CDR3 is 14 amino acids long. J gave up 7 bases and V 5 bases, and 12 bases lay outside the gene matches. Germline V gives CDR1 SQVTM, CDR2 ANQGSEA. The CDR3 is CSVRPNQGARGYTF. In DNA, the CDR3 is TGCAGCGTTCGGCCGAATCAGGGGGCTCGTGGCTACACCTTC.